This T cell receptor (beta chain) was sequenced during a study of shared clonotypes between healthy human individuals. Remarks on this clone: Its specificity is not known.

Profiling relied on immunoSEQ multiplex PCR, and the TCRdb table lists in-frame clones only, not all of them. The table includes about 2.3 million clones, about nine tenths detected once. Study-level findings and limits: Memory subsets had estimated richness that was generally smaller than that of naive subsets. What limited the represented genetic and exposure-history diversity was the small number of donors.

The V gene's germline CDR1 is SGHDN and CDR2 FVKESK. The CDR3 totals 13 residues. V was pared by 4 bases and J by 7 bases, with 11 bases between. The sample was naive CD4+ T cells from PBMCs. Indicated subset: CD45RA+ positively selected. The source of this sequence is a man aged 18 to 30 in good health. Some clones in this sample may be carry-over from other donors' samples. This chain uses TRBV14 with TRBJ2-1; possible D gene TRBD2, 6 bases. In DNA form, the CDR3 reads TGTGCCAGCAGCCCCTATCGGGGGAATGAGCAGTTCTTC. Residues: CASSPYRGNEQFF.